This T cell receptor beta chain was captured by sequencing in a study of T cells after yellow fever vaccination. Study-level background: With SMART-Seq v4 Ultra Low Input, the fractions containing low cell numbers were prepared.

This clonotype was picked up a small number of times. TCRdb called the 5' RACE reads again in MiXCR, with one record for every CDR3 protein. Here the sample spans roughly 15,000 distinct CDR3 sequences, less than 5% being singletons. The J segment lost 6 bases and the V segment lost 4 bases, leaving 13 bases of the junction unmatched. The length of the CDR3 is 16 residues. Per germline, CDR1 SGHKS and CDR2 YYEKEE (reference sequence). The chain recombines TRBV5-5 with TRBJ2-3; TRBD1 aligns across 8 bases. The input for sequencing was PBMCs, either bulk or a sorted T-cell subset (CD4+, CD8+, memory, or dextramer-sorted; not recorded which), taken 15 days after the yellow fever booster vaccination. The clonotype originates from a man aged 30-40 years who received the YFV17D yellow fever vaccine. The DNA for the CDR3 is TGTGCCAGCAGCCGACTCCGGGACAGGTCCCTTGATACGCAGTATTTT. This gives the protein CASSRLRDRSLDTQYF.